One sample yielded the 25 T cell receptor beta chains listed below, sequenced in a study of Graves' ophthalmopathy and Graves' hyperthyroidism. Amplification of the TCR beta CDR3 regions used RNA transcripts (as template). RT-PCR was first run with HTBI primers, then multiplex PCR in a second round. TCRdb recomputed calls from the multiplex PCR reads with MiXCR, one row per CDR3 protein. The table has some 390,000 distinct CDR3 sequences, about 18% seen once. The material sequenced was peripheral blood. These receptors originate from a woman between 18 and 29 years old with Graves' ophthalmopathy.

The chain couples TRBV2 to TRBJ1-2; no firm D call. The germline V gene encodes CDR1 SNHLY and CDR2 FYNNEI. The CDR3 extends over 15 amino acids. V lost 3 bases, J lost 0 bases, and 11 bases lay in between. The CDR3 reads CASSDRPTSNYGYTF. CDR3 nucleotide sequence: TGTGCCAGCAGTGATAGACCGACCTCTAACTATGGCTACACCTTC.

The J gene is TRBJ2-4, the V gene TRBV20-1; unclear D gene. The germline V and J ends were trimmed by 6 bases and 0 bases, with 15 bases remaining between them. From germline, CDR1 is DFQATT and CDR2 SNEGSKA (reference sequence). CDR3 size: 15 residues. The CDR3 is CSATNGWEAKNIQYF. For the CDR3, the DNA is TGCAGTGCCACCAACGGCTGGGAAGCCAAAAACATTCAGTACTTC.

This clonotype was observed a few times. The junction departs from the called germline gene at one end, perhaps through a read error. The chain joins TRBV6-2 or TRBV6-3 to TRBJ2-7; tentative D call: TRBD2 (6 bases). CDR1 and CDR2 (germline): MNHEY, SVGEGT. The CDR3 consists of 13 residues. The CDR3 bases are TGTGCCAGCAGTTACGTGCCTAGCGAGCGACACACCTTC. Protein: CASSYVPSERHTF.

This clonotype was observed many times. The CDR3 loop reads CSADTGLREQYF. DNA for the CDR3: TGCAGTGCCGACACAGGGCTTAGGGAGCAGTACTTC. This rearrangement joins TRBV20-1 to TRBJ2-7; D is possibly TRBD1 (6 bases). In germline, CDR1 is DFQATT, CDR2 SNEGSKA (reference sequence). V shed 6 bases and J shed 7 bases, with 16 bases lying between them. CDR3 length equals 12 residues.

This clonotype was seen ten or more times. V gene TRBV7-2 combines with J gene TRBJ1-2; D possibly corresponds to TRBD1 (5 bases). CDR1 is SGHTA and CDR2 is FQGNSA in the germline V gene. The V and J ends lost 5 bases and 12 bases respectively, with 19 bases between them. This CDR3 comprises 13 residues. The CDR3 here is CASSPRAKGSHTF. The CDR3, as DNA: TGTGCCAGCAGCCCGCGGGCCAAGGGGTCCCACACCTTC.

The chain uses TRBV6-1 and TRBJ2-7; TRBD1 matches at 11 bases. This CDR3 is 15 amino acids long. V gave up 7 bases and J gave up 3 bases; unmatched junction bases: 8. Germline CDR1 reads MNHNS; CDR2 reads SASEGT. The CDR3 DNA reads TGTGCCAGCAAGACGGGACAGGGGGACGGCTACGAGCAGTACTTC. It translates to CASKTGQGDGYEQYF.

This clonotype has at least ten counts. The gene calls are TRBV29-1 and TRBJ2-2; D gene uncertain. V lost 4 bases and J 0 bases, leaving 6 bases between the germline ends. CDR1 and CDR2 from the germline V gene are SQVTM and ANQGSEA. CDR3 size: 13 residues. The chain's CDR3 is CSVGPPNTGELFF. CDR3 in DNA: TGCAGCGTTGGACCGCCGAACACCGGGGAGCTGTTTTTT.

In its sample, this clonotype was seen many times. The CDR3 spells CVMLGLSAGGYTF. Here the CDR3 DNA reads TGTGTCATGCTAGGTCTGTCCGCCGGTGGCTACACCTTC. The chain recombines TRBV30 with TRBJ1-2; D is uncertain. The CDR3 has 13 amino acids. In germline, CDR1 is GTSNPN, CDR2 SVGIG (reference sequence).

This clonotype has at least ten counts. The chain couples TRBV7-9 to TRBJ2-7; 7 nucleotides line up with TRBD1. The ends lost 10 bases at V and 2 bases at J; junction bases unmatched: 11. The CDR3 sequence is 14 residues long. From germline, CDR1 is SEHNR and CDR2 FQNEAQ (reference sequence). CDR3 nucleotides: TGTGCCACTGACCCCGGGACAGAGCCCTACGAGCAGTACTTC. Translation gives CATDPGTEPYEQYF.

This clonotype was observed many times. The V and J genes are TRBV27 and TRBJ2-2; TRBD2 aligns across 9 bases. The CDR3 extends over 16 amino acids. V shed 6 bases, J shed 2 bases, and the junction held 7 bases outside the gene matches. CDR1 is MNHEY and CDR2 is SMNVEV in the germline V gene (reference sequence). CDR3 coding DNA: TGTGCCAGCAGAACAACTAGCGGGCCAAACACCGGGGAGCTGTTTTTT. Amino acid sequence: CASRTTSGPNTGELFF.

This clonotype was detected ten times or more. This chain links TRBV2 with TRBJ1-1; possibly TRBD1 for D (6 bases). In germline, CDR1 is SNHLY, CDR2 FYNNEI. CDR3 size: 14 residues. Trimming took off 10 bases at V and 1 base at J, with 16 bases between the two ends. This CDR3 is CAILGGARNTEAFF. DNA for the CDR3: TGTGCCATACTAGGGGGGGCACGGAACACTGAAGCTTTCTTT.

This clonotype was detected many times. The CDR3, as DNA: TGTGCCAGCAGCCCCCGACCCGATCAGCCCCAGCATTTT. It specifies CASSPRPDQPQHF. The rearrangement links TRBV7-2 to TRBJ1-5; D gene ambiguous. The CDR3 covers 13 residues. Germline V lookup: CDR1 SGHTA, CDR2 FQGNSA. The ends were cut back, 5 bases at V and 5 bases at J, with 10 bases in the middle. The variable domain in full, completed from reference TRBV7-2 and TRBJ1-5, reads GAGVSQSPSNKVTEKGKDVELRCDPISGHTALYWYRQSLGQGLEFLIYFQGNSAPDKSGLPSDRFSAERTGGSVSTLTIQRTQQEDSAVYLCASSPRPDQPQHFGDGTRLSIL.

This clonotype was found many times. The genes are TRBV2 and TRBJ1-1; D unresolved. The CDR3 extends over 14 amino acids. Trimming removed 1 base from V and 2 bases from J, with 8 bases in between. Germline CDR1 and CDR2: SNHLY and FYNNEI. This CDR3 reads CASSEDTSNTEAFF. Here the CDR3 DNA reads TGTGCCAGCAGTGAAGATACCAGTAACACTGAAGCTTTCTTT.

There are many counts of this clonotype. The chain's CDR3 is CASSPRGIQETQYF. In nucleotides, the CDR3 is TGTGCCAGCAGCCCGAGAGGGATACAAGAGACCCAGTACTTC. V and J are TRBV13 and TRBJ2-5, with D possibly being TRBD2 (5 bases). The length of the CDR3 is 14 residues. The germline V and J ends were trimmed by 5 bases and 2 bases, with 12 bases remaining between them. Germline V gives CDR1 PRHDT, CDR2 FYEKMQ (reference sequence).

This clonotype was seen a few times. The chain links TRBV6-1 to TRBJ2-7; the D gene is possibly TRBD1 (6 bases). The V gene's germline CDR1 is MNHNS and CDR2 SASEGT. The CDR3 length is 13 residues. The V end was cut by 6 bases, the J end by 6 bases, with 15 bases between. CDR3 amino acids: CASRLGQPLEQYF. The CDR3 coding sequence is TGTGCCAGCAGACTTGGACAGCCTCTCGAGCAGTACTTC.

This chain connects TRBV12-3 or TRBV12-4 to TRBJ1-1; 9 nucleotides agree with TRBD1. CDR3 length: 14 amino acids. V trimming: 5 bases; J trimming: 6 bases; junction bases outside the gene matches: 7. The CDR3 spells CASSRDRERPEAFF. In nucleotides, the CDR3 is TGTGCCAGCAGTCGGGACAGGGAGAGGCCTGAAGCTTTCTTT.

This clonotype showed up just once. The chain couples TRBV28 to TRBJ2-7; D assignment may be TRBD1 or TRBD2 (6 bases each). The CDR3 spans 15 residues. V shed 2 bases and J shed 4 bases, with 15 bases lying between them. Germline CDR1 reads MDHEN; CDR2 reads SYDVKM. The DNA of the CDR3 is TGTGCCAGCAGTTTAGGGGGCGGGAAGATATACGAGCAGTACTTC. Protein sequence: CASSLGGGKIYEQYF. The whole variable domain, remainder taken from reference TRBV28 and TRBJ2-7, is DVKVTQSSRYLVKRTGEKVFLECVQDMDHENMFWYRQDPGLGLRLIYFSYDVKMKEKGDIPEGYSVSREKKERFSLILESASTNQTSMYLCASSLGGGKIYEQYFGPGTRLTVT.

This clonotype occurred many times. The chain combines TRBV19 with TRBJ2-5; 8 bases match TRBD2. Germline CDR1 and CDR2: LNHDA and SQIVND (reference sequence). After removal of 7 bases from V and 4 bases from J, the junction contained 8 bases not matched to a gene. The CDR3 is 14 amino acids. The CDR3 region is CASKRSGTPETQYF. The CDR3 nucleotides are TGTGCCAGTAAACGTAGCGGGACCCCAGAGACCCAGTACTTC.

This chain connects TRBV20-1 to TRBJ1-5; TRBD1 aligns across 9 bases. This CDR3 is 17 amino acids long. V shed 5 bases and J 0 bases; nucleotides not matched to a gene: 11. The V gene's germline CDR1 is DFQATT and CDR2 SNEGSKA (reference sequence). The CDR3 is CSAGSGDRADSNQPQHF. Written as DNA, the CDR3 is TGCAGTGCTGGCTCCGGGGACAGGGCTGATAGCAATCAGCCCCAGCATTTT.

This clonotype showed up many times. In DNA form, the CDR3 reads TGTGCCAGCACCCCTTCCCTTCGGTTGACTGAAGCTTTCTTT. Amino acid sequence: CASTPSLRLTEAFF. This chain uses TRBV27 with TRBJ1-1; unclear D gene. V was pared by 7 bases and J by 5 bases, with 17 bases between. This CDR3 spans 14 amino acids. Germline V lookup: CDR1 MNHEY, CDR2 SMNVEV (reference sequence).

This clonotype was observed at least ten times. Here the CDR3 DNA reads TGCGCCAGCAGAAGGGACGTCGGGACCGGGGAGCTGTTTTTT. It translates to CASRRDVGTGELFF. V usage is TRBV10-1 and J usage is TRBJ2-2; D possibly uses TRBD1 or TRBD2 (5 bases each). CDR1 is WNHNN, CDR2 SYGVQD, per germline (reference sequence). V lost 6 bases and J lost 5, with 13 bases in between. This CDR3 is built from 14 residues.

This clonotype was recorded many times. The chain couples TRBV20-1 to TRBJ2-6, with D hard to call. With 1 base removed from V and 0 bases from J, the gap between germline ends came to 13 bases. The CDR3 totals 17 residues. Germline V gene lookup returns CDR1 DFQATT and CDR2 SNEGSKA (reference sequence). DNA for the CDR3: TGCAGTGCTAGAGGTGGCAGCAAACGCTCTGGGGCCAACGTCCTGACTTTC. This codes for CSARGGSKRSGANVLTF.

This clonotype was seen only once. V gene TRBV6-5 combines with J gene TRBJ2-5; perhaps D is TRBD1 or TRBD2 (6 bases each). Per the germline V gene, CDR1 is MNHEY and CDR2 is SVGAGI. The CDR3 covers 14 residues. The V end lost 0 bases, the J end lost 5 bases, and 10 bases lay between the germline ends. The CDR3 DNA follows: TGTGCCAGCAGTTACTCGGGGGGCGGCGAGACCCAGTACTTC. The encoded protein is CASSYSGGGETQYF.

This clonotype has at least ten counts. This chain joins TRBV24-1 and TRBJ2-2; D unresolved. Germline-derived CDR1 and CDR2 are KGHDR and SFDVKD. This CDR3 is built from 15 residues. V was trimmed by 5 bases and J by 8 bases, leaving 17 bases between them. The CDR3 DNA is TGTGCCACCAGTGGTCCTCCCATGATAAGAGGGGAGCTGTTTTTT. Amino acid sequence: CATSGPPMIRGELFF.

This clonotype was seen many times. The chain uses TRBV4-3 and TRBJ1-1; D perhaps matches TRBD1 (5 bases). From germline, CDR1 is LGHNA and CDR2 YSLEER. This CDR3 contains 15 residues. V shed 0 bases and J shed 4 bases, with 12 bases lying between them. CDR3 DNA sequence: TGCGCCAGCAGCCAAGAATCGGGGAGGGGCACTGAAGCTTTCTTT. This gives the protein CASSQESGRGTEAFF.